The rows below give T cell receptor beta chains drawn from one sample of a study of cytomegalovirus exposure and HLA in healthy donors. Clones were sequenced by immunoSEQ multiplex PCR, and TCRdb holds only the in-frame ones, with some missing. Seen here are 140,000 to 150,000 clones, 65% to 85% observed once, and the top ten hold around 7%. The sample consisted of PBMCs. The receptors were sampled from a woman in her thirties or forties in good health and CMV-seropositive. The CDR3 runs from the conserved cysteine through the conserved F or W. A D gene is named only where the DNA matches it firmly. Size tells how often a clone was seen (once, few, many) or the class of an expanded clone, and some rows leave it out.

j_gene: TRBJ2-1; len: 14; d_gene: NA; v_gene: TRBV25-1; abundance: NA; CDR3nt: TGTGCCAGCAGTGACCACTCCCCGGGAAATGAGCAGTTCTTC; CDR3aa: CASSDHSPGNEQFF
j_gene: TRBJ1-2; len: 13; d_gene: TRBD1; v_gene: TRBV2; abundance: NA; CDR3nt: TGTGCCAGCAGTGAGGGACAGCTCAGTGGCTACACCTTC; CDR3aa: CASSEGQLSGYTF
j_gene: TRBJ2-3; len: 14; d_gene: TRBD1; v_gene: TRBV2; abundance: NA; CDR3nt: TGTGCCAGCAGGGGACAGGGAGGATTAGATACGCAGTATTTT; CDR3aa: CASRGQGGLDTQYF
j_gene: TRBJ1-2; len: 16; d_gene: TRBD1; v_gene: TRBV10-3; abundance: NA; CDR3nt: TGTGCCATCAGTCAACAGGGGGCGATCGATGGCTATGGCTACACCTTC; CDR3aa: CAISQQGAIDGYGYTF
j_gene: TRBJ1-1; len: 16; d_gene: NA; v_gene: TRBV11-2; abundance: NA; CDR3nt: TGTGCCAGCAGCTTAACCCCGGGAAGGTCAAAAATCGAAGCTTTCTTT; CDR3aa: CASSLTPGRSKIEAFF
j_gene: TRBJ2-3; len: 18; d_gene: TRBD2; v_gene: TRBV4-1; abundance: NA; CDR3nt: TGCGCCAGCAGCCAAGGGCTAGCGGGGGGCAAAAAGCATGATACGCAGTATTTT; CDR3aa: CASSQGLAGGKKHDTQYF
j_gene: TRBJ1-1; len: 15; d_gene: TRBD1; v_gene: TRBV5-1; abundance: NA; CDR3nt: TGCGCCAGCAGCTTGACGGGTACAGGGGCGACTGAAGCTTTCTTT; CDR3aa: CASSLTGTGATEAFF
j_gene: TRBJ2-7; len: 14; d_gene: TRBD1; v_gene: TRBV7-6; abundance: NA; CDR3nt: TGTGCCAGCAGCCCAGGGACAGGGTATAGCGAGCAGTACTTC; CDR3aa: CASSPGTGYSEQYF
j_gene: TRBJ2-2; len: 13; d_gene: NA; v_gene: TRBV6-5; abundance: few; CDR3nt: TGTGCCAGCAGTCAACAGGGAATCGGGGAGCTGTTTTTT; CDR3aa: CASSQQGIGELFF
j_gene: TRBJ2-7; len: 18; d_gene: TRBD2; v_gene: TRBV4-1; abundance: NA; CDR3nt: TGCGCCAGCAGCCAATTTGTACTAGCGGGGGCCCTCTCCTACGAGCAGTACTTC; CDR3aa: CASSQFVLAGALSYEQYF
j_gene: TRBJ2-3; len: 14; d_gene: TRBD2; v_gene: TRBV9; abundance: NA; CDR3nt: TGTGCCAGCACCGCGGGGGGGCCAACAGATACGCAGTATTTT; CDR3aa: CASTAGGPTDTQYF
j_gene: TRBJ1-1; len: 17; d_gene: NA; v_gene: TRBV13; abundance: once; CDR3nt: TGTGCCAGCAGCCTGCGGGGACCGCTCCCGACGAACACTGAAGCTTTCTTT; CDR3aa: CASSLRGPLPTNTEAFF
j_gene: TRBJ2-7; len: 13; d_gene: NA; v_gene: TRBV7-2; abundance: NA; CDR3nt: TGTGCCAGCAGCTTAGTGGGCGGGTACGAGCAGTACTTC; CDR3aa: CASSLVGGYEQYF
j_gene: TRBJ2-7; len: 12; d_gene: NA; v_gene: TRBV28; abundance: NA; CDR3nt: TGTGCCAGCAGAAATACAGTCTACGAGCAGTACTTC; CDR3aa: CASRNTVYEQYF
j_gene: TRBJ2-3; len: 13; d_gene: NA; v_gene: TRBV6-6; abundance: NA; CDR3nt: TGTGCCAGCCTAGCATTGGGCACAGATACGCAGTATTTT; CDR3aa: CASLALGTDTQYF
j_gene: TRBJ2-3; len: 16; d_gene: TRBD2; v_gene: TRBV28; abundance: NA; CDR3nt: TGTGCCAGCAGTTTGCCGACTAGCGGGGGGAAAGATACGCAGTATTTT; CDR3aa: CASSLPTSGGKDTQYF
j_gene: TRBJ1-2; len: 15; d_gene: NA; v_gene: TRBV5-4; abundance: once; CDR3nt: TGTGCCAGCAGCCCTTGGACAGAGCCTAACTATGGCTACACCTTC; CDR3aa: CASSPWTEPNYGYTF
j_gene: TRBJ2-5; len: 16; d_gene: TRBD1; v_gene: TRBV5-4; abundance: NA; CDR3nt: TGTGCCAGCGGAGAACTGGACAGGGGGTACCAAGAGACCCAGTACTTC; CDR3aa: CASGELDRGYQETQYF
j_gene: TRBJ1-5; len: 19; d_gene: TRBD1; v_gene: TRBV19; abundance: NA; CDR3nt: TGTGCCAGTAGTCTCCCCCCCGGGACAGCCATTAATAGCAATCAGCCCCAGCATTTT; CDR3aa: CASSLPPGTAINSNQPQHF
j_gene: TRBJ2-1; len: 15; d_gene: TRBD2; v_gene: TRBV11-3; abundance: NA; CDR3nt: TGTGCCAGCAGCTCAGCTAGCGGGGGGGCGGATGAGCAGTTCTTC; CDR3aa: CASSSASGGADEQFF
j_gene: TRBJ1-1; len: 16; d_gene: TRBD1; v_gene: TRBV5-1; abundance: NA; CDR3nt: TGCGCCAGCAGCCACGGGGACAGGGGTTTTGAGCCTGAAGCTTTCTTT; CDR3aa: CASSHGDRGFEPEAFF
j_gene: TRBJ2-7; len: 14; d_gene: NA; v_gene: TRBV28; abundance: NA; CDR3nt: TGTGCCAGCAGTCTCGCTGGGCCCGACTACGAGCAGTACTTC; CDR3aa: CASSLAGPDYEQYF
j_gene: TRBJ2-7; len: 13; d_gene: NA; v_gene: TRBV5-4; abundance: NA; CDR3nt: TGTGCCAGCAGCTTGGAGCAGGCCTACGAGCAGTACTTC; CDR3aa: CASSLEQAYEQYF
j_gene: TRBJ2-5; len: 17; d_gene: NA; v_gene: TRBV7-9; abundance: NA; CDR3nt: TGTTCCAGCAGCTTAGGGCTGGGACATCGGGGATTAGAGACCCAGTACTTC; CDR3aa: CSSSLGLGHRGLETQYF
j_gene: TRBJ2-3; len: 16; d_gene: TRBD2; v_gene: TRBV6-1; abundance: NA; CDR3nt: TGTGCCAGCAGTGAAACTAGCGGGGTTAGCACAGATACGCAGTATTTT; CDR3aa: CASSETSGVSTDTQYF
j_gene: TRBJ2-2; len: 17; d_gene: TRBD1; v_gene: TRBV27; abundance: NA; CDR3nt: TGTGCCAGCAGTCCGCCGGACAGGCCTGGAGGCACCGGGGAGCTGTTTTTT; CDR3aa: CASSPPDRPGGTGELFF
j_gene: TRBJ1-2; len: 14; d_gene: TRBD1; v_gene: TRBV5-4; abundance: NA; CDR3nt: TGTGCCAGCAGCCGGACAGGGGTTGGGGATGGCTACACCTTC; CDR3aa: CASSRTGVGDGYTF
j_gene: TRBJ2-7; len: 15; d_gene: TRBD1; v_gene: TRBV7-2; abundance: NA; CDR3nt: TGTGCCAGCAGCCAACTCAGGGGGTCGAGGGCCGAGCAGTACTTC; CDR3aa: CASSQLRGSRAEQYF
j_gene: TRBJ2-7; len: 15; d_gene: TRBD1; v_gene: TRBV2; abundance: NA; CDR3nt: TGTGCCTGTAGACCTAGGGACAGACTATCCTACGAGCAGTACTTC; CDR3aa: CACRPRDRLSYEQYF
j_gene: TRBJ2-7; len: 14; d_gene: TRBD1; v_gene: TRBV5-1; abundance: NA; CDR3nt: TGCGCCAGCAGCTTACAGGGGGCGAAGGGCGAGCAGTACTTC; CDR3aa: CASSLQGAKGEQYF
j_gene: TRBJ2-1; len: 14; d_gene: TRBD2; v_gene: TRBV27; abundance: once; CDR3nt: TGTGCCAGCAGTTCAGGACTAGCGGCCAATGAGCAGTTCTTC; CDR3aa: CASSSGLAANEQFF
j_gene: TRBJ1-3; len: 15; d_gene: NA; v_gene: TRBV6-5; abundance: few; CDR3nt: TGTGCCAGCAGGGCTACACAGCACTCTGGAAACACCATATATTTT; CDR3aa: CASRATQHSGNTIYF
j_gene: TRBJ2-7; len: 12; d_gene: TRBD2; v_gene: TRBV27; abundance: NA; CDR3nt: TGTGCCACAGCGGGGGTTGAAGACGAGCAGTACTTC; CDR3aa: CATAGVEDEQYF
j_gene: TRBJ2-5; len: 15; d_gene: TRBD2; v_gene: TRBV5-1; abundance: NA; CDR3nt: TGCGCCAGCAGCCCGGTAGCGGGGGAGCAAGAGACCCAGTACTTC; CDR3aa: CASSPVAGEQETQYF
j_gene: TRBJ1-5; len: 15; d_gene: NA; v_gene: TRBV21-1; abundance: NA; CDR3nt: TGTGCCAGCAGCAAAGAATGGGACAGGGATCAGCCCCAGCATTTT; CDR3aa: CASSKEWDRDQPQHF
j_gene: TRBJ2-7; len: 14; d_gene: NA; v_gene: TRBV7-9; abundance: NA; CDR3nt: TGTTCCAGCAGCTTACCGGGGAAGGGATACGAGCAGTACTTC; CDR3aa: CSSSLPGKGYEQYF
j_gene: TRBJ2-7; len: 16; d_gene: NA; v_gene: TRBV6-5; abundance: NA; CDR3nt: TGTGCCAGCAGTTACTCCCTTTCACACGCTGGAGCCGAGCAGTACTTC; CDR3aa: CASSYSLSHAGAEQYF
j_gene: TRBJ1-1; len: 11; d_gene: NA; v_gene: TRBV19; abundance: NA; CDR3nt: TGTGCCAGCATAGAGGGGGCTGAAGCTTTCTTT; CDR3aa: CASIEGAEAFF
j_gene: TRBJ1-1; len: 11; d_gene: NA; v_gene: TRBV5-6; abundance: few; CDR3nt: TGTGCCAGCAGCTTCGGCACTGAAGCTTTCTTT; CDR3aa: CASSFGTEAFF
j_gene: TRBJ1-3; len: 17; d_gene: TRBD1; v_gene: TRBV4-2; abundance: NA; CDR3nt: TGTGCCAGCAGCCAAGAGTCCATACTAGGGGGCGGAAACACCATATATTTT; CDR3aa: CASSQESILGGGNTIYF
j_gene: TRBJ1-2; len: 14; d_gene: NA; v_gene: TRBV2; abundance: NA; CDR3nt: TGTGCCAGCAATAATCAGGGAGGAAGCGATGGCTACACCTTC; CDR3aa: CASNNQGGSDGYTF
j_gene: TRBJ2-7; len: 13; d_gene: NA; v_gene: TRBV27; abundance: NA; CDR3nt: TGTGCCAGCAGCCGGACAGTCTCCTACGAGCAGTACTTC; CDR3aa: CASSRTVSYEQYF
j_gene: TRBJ1-4; len: 15; d_gene: NA; v_gene: TRBV5-1; abundance: NA; CDR3nt: TGCGCCAGCAGCTTGGCGGGGATCACTAATGAAAAACTGTTTTTT; CDR3aa: CASSLAGITNEKLFF
j_gene: TRBJ2-2; len: 14; d_gene: NA; v_gene: TRBV6-5; abundance: NA; CDR3nt: TGTGCCAGCAGCTCCGGACAGATCACCGGGGAGCTGTTTTTT; CDR3aa: CASSSGQITGELFF
j_gene: TRBJ2-3; len: 14; d_gene: TRBD1; v_gene: TRBV28; abundance: NA; CDR3nt: TGTGCCATTACAGGGGGTATAGCCACAGATACGCAGTATTTT; CDR3aa: CAITGGIATDTQYF
j_gene: TRBJ2-2; len: 14; d_gene: NA; v_gene: TRBV12-5; abundance: once; CDR3nt: TGTGCTAGTGGTTTAGGGGGTGTCGACGGGGAGCTGTTTTTT; CDR3aa: CASGLGGVDGELFF
j_gene: TRBJ2-7; len: 16; d_gene: NA; v_gene: TRBV7-9; abundance: NA; CDR3nt: TGTGCCAGCAGCTTAGGCTTTGAGCACGTGTCCTACGAGCAGTACTTC; CDR3aa: CASSLGFEHVSYEQYF
j_gene: TRBJ2-3; len: 15; d_gene: TRBD2; v_gene: TRBV27; abundance: NA; CDR3nt: TGTGCCAGCAGCCCGGGACTAGCGGGGCGAGATACGCAGTATTTT; CDR3aa: CASSPGLAGRDTQYF
j_gene: TRBJ1-5; len: 13; d_gene: NA; v_gene: TRBV2; abundance: NA; CDR3nt: TGTGCCAGCAGCCCACAGACCGTCAGCCCCCAGCATTTT; CDR3aa: CASSPQTVSPQHF
j_gene: TRBJ1-1; len: 15; d_gene: NA; v_gene: TRBV4-1; abundance: NA; CDR3nt: TGCGCCAGCAGCCAGAGTGGGGCGGTGAACACTGAAGCTTTCTTT; CDR3aa: CASSQSGAVNTEAFF
j_gene: TRBJ2-3; len: 16; d_gene: NA; v_gene: TRBV27; abundance: NA; CDR3nt: TGTGCCAGCAGAATTCAGGGGTGGCGGAGCACAGATACGCAGTATTTT; CDR3aa: CASRIQGWRSTDTQYF